This entry features one T cell receptor (beta chain) sequence. The antigen remains undetermined. This entry is derived from a study of shared clonotypes between healthy human individuals. Whole-study results and caveats: On the whole, naive subsets had larger estimated richness than memory subsets had. Several donors held roughly 5% of naive CD4 clonotypes in common.

The data were produced by immunoSEQ multiplex PCR, yet TCRdb's version contains in-frame clones alone and is incomplete. This sample has under 1,100,000 clones, with around 76% found just once. From germline, CDR1 is SNHLY and CDR2 FYNNEI. CDR3 size: 15 residues. The V and J ends lost 7 bases and 2 bases, in that order; junction bases with no gene match: 10. This clonotype was obtained from a man younger than 30 in good health. The J gene is TRBJ2-5, the V gene TRBV2, with 7 nucleotides matching TRBD2. Specimen: memory CD4+ T cells sorted from blood. The subset: CD45RA-negative fraction. The CDR3 sequence: CASTLDRGEQETQYF. The CDR3 region has the DNA TGTGCCAGCACCTTAGACCGGGGGGAGCAAGAGACCCAGTACTTC.